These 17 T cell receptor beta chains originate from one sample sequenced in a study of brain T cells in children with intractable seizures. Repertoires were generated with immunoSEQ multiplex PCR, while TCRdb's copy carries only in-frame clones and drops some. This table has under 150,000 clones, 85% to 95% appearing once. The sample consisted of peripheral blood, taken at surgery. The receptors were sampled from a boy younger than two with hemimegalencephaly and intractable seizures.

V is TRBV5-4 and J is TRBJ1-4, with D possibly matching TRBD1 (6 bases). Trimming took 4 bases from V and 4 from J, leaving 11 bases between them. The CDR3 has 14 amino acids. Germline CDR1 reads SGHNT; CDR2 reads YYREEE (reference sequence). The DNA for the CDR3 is TGTGCCAGCAGCCCGAGGGGGGGTAATGAAAAACTGTTTTTT. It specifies CASSPRGGNEKLFF.

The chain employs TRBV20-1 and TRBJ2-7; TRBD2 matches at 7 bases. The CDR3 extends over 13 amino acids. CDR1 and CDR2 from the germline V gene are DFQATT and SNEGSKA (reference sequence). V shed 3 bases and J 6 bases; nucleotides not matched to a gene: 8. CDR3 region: CSASWGRAPEQYF. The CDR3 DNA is TGCAGTGCTAGTTGGGGGAGGGCCCCCGAGCAGTACTTC.

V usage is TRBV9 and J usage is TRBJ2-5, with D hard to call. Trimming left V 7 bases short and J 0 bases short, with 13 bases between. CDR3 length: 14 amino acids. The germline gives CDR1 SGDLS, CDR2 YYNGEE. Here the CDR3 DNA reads TGTGCCAGCGGCCAAAGGCCTAACCAAGAGACCCAGTACTTC. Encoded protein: CASGQRPNQETQYF.

The CDR3 sequence: CASSPGLASNEQFF. CDR3 in DNA: TGTGCCAGCAGCCCAGGACTAGCTTCCAATGAGCAGTTCTTC. The chain has TRBV11-2 and TRBJ2-1, with TRBD2 identical over 8 bases. This CDR3 region has 14 residues. V trimming: 5 bases; J trimming: 6 bases; junction bases outside the gene matches: 6. The germline V gene has CDR1 SGHAT and CDR2 FQNNGV.

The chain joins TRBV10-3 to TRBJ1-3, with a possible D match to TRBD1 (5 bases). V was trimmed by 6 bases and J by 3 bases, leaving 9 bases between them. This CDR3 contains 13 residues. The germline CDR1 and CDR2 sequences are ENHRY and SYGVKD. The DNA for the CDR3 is TGTGCCATCAGGCAGGGTGGTGGAAACACCATATATTTT. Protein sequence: CAIRQGGGNTIYF.

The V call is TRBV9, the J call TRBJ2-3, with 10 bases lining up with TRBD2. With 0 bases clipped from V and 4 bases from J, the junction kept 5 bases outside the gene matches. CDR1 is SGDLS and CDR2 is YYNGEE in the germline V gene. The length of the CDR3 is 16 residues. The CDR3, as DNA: TGTGCCAGCAGCGTAGAAGCTAGCGGGAGTTCAGATACGCAGTATTTT. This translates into CASSVEASGSSDTQYF.

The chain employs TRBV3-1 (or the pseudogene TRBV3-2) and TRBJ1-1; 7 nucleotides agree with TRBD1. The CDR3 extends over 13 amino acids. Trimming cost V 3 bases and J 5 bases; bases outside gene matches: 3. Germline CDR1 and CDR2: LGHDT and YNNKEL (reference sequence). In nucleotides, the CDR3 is TGTGCCAGCAGCCATGGGACAGTTACTGAAGCTTTCTTT. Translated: CASSHGTVTEAFF.

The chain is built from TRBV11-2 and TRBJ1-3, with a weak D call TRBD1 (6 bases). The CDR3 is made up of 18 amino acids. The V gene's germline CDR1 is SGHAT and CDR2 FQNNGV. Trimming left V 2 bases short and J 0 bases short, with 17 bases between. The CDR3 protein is CASSLQGGSYNSGNTIYF. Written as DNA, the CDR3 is TGTGCCAGCAGCTTACAAGGGGGTTCCTATAACTCTGGAAACACCATATATTTT.

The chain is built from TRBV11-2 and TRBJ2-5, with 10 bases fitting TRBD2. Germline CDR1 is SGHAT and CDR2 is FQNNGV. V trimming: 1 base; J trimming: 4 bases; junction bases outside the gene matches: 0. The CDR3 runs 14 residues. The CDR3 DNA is TGTGCCAGCAGCTTAGTAGCGGGAGGAGAGACCCAGTACTTC. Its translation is CASSLVAGGETQYF.

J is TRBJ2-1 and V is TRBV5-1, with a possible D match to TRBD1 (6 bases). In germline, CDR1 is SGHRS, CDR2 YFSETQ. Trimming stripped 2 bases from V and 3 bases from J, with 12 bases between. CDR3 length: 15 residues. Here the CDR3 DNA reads TGCGCCAGCAGCTTCAGGGGCGAATTCTACAATGAGCAGTTCTTC. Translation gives CASSFRGEFYNEQFF.

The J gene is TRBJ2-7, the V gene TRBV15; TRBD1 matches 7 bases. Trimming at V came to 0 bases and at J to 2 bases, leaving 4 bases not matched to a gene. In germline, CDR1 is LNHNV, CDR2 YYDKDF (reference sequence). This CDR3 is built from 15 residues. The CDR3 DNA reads TGTGCCACCAGCAGAGAGACAGGGATTCCCTACGAGCAGTACTTC. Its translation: CATSRETGIPYEQYF.

Written as DNA, the CDR3 is TGCGCCAGCAGCCGTTACGCGGACAGCTCTGGGGCCAACGTCCTGACTTTC. Translation gives CASSRYADSSGANVLTF. The gene calls are TRBV4-3 and TRBJ2-6; D might be TRBD1 (6 bases). Per germline, CDR1 LGHNA and CDR2 YSLEER. The CDR3 runs to 17 residues. V was cut by 4 bases and J by 0 bases, with 13 bases left in between.

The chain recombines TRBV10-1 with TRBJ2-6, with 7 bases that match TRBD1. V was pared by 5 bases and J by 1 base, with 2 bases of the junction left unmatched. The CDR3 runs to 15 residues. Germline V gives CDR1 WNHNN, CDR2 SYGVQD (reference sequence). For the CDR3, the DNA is TGCGCCAGCAGTACGGACAGGTCTGGGGCCAACGTCCTGACTTTC. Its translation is CASSTDRSGANVLTF.

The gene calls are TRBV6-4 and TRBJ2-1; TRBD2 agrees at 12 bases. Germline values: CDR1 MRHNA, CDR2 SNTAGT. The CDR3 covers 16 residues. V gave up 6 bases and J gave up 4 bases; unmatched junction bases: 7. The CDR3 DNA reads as TGTGCCAGCAGCCCGCTAGCGGGAGGGCAGTACAATGAGCAGTTCTTC. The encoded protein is CASSPLAGGQYNEQFF.

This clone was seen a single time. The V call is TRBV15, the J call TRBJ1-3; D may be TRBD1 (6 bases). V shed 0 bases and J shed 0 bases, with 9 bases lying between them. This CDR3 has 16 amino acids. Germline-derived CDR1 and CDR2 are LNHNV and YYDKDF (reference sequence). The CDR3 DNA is TGTGCCACCAGCAGAGAAACAGGGCACTCTGGAAACACCATATATTTT. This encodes CATSRETGHSGNTIYF.

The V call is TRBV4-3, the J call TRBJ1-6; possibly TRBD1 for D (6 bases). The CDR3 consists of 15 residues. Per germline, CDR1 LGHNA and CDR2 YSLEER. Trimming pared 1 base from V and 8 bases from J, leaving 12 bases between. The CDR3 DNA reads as TGCGCCAGCAGCCAAGGGGGGGGGCGCCATTCACCCCTCCACTTT. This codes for CASSQGGGRHSPLHF.

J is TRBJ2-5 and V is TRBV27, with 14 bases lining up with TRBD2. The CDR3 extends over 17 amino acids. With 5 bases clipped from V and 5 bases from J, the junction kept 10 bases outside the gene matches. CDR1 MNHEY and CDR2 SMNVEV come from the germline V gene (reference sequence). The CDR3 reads CASSPRLAGGPGETQYF. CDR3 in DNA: TGTGCCAGCAGTCCGAGACTAGCGGGAGGGCCGGGGGAGACCCAGTACTTC.